Described below is a single TCR beta chain sequence and its context. This clone was picked up a small number of times. Its antigen is currently not known. No much larger clonotype is one base removed from it; base qualities were not supplied. The sample is drawn from a study of blood T cell repertoires in COVID-19 (dated by TCRdb to about 2020). The study in broad terms: Collaborator samples came from the United States, Italy and Spain and covered acute and convalescent phases of COVID-19. The dataset comprised deeply sampled blood TCRbeta repertoires from subjects exposed to, actively infected with, or recovered from COVID-19. HLA class I and class II types, where available, came from metadata supplied by the sample provider rather than from assay-based typing. The sample metadata nearly always contained a de-identified subject ID, COVID-19 status, age in years and sex. The prospective study material was composed of cDNA or gDNA derived from T cells, B-cell-depleted T cells, or PBMCs. Samples were obtained from the ongoing ImmuneRACE study (first 160 participants) and from 1,200 or so subjects provided by 6 global collaborators. The repertoires were made available in a free public database intended to serve as a resource for research on the immune response to SARS-CoV-2.

General findings and caveats noted by the study authors: How much clinical and demographic metadata was included differed by source and by participant, and the metadata was provided uncurated.

Each collaborating institution followed its own protocols to collect whole blood in K2EDTA tubes. For TCRbeta analysis, collaborators shipped samples as frozen whole blood, isolated PBMCs, or DNA extracted from either of those sample types. The CDR3 sequence holds 14 residues, the cysteine and phenylalanine included. Of all the DNA, just the CDR3 is kept, 42 bases in frame from base 1. Trimmed from V: 3 bases; trimmed from J: 6 bases; junction bases lacking a gene match: 4. CDR1 and CDR2 are drawn from the germline V gene: KGHSY, FQNENV. The immunoSEQ Assay, a bias-controlled multiplex PCR, was used to amplify TCRbeta CDR3 regions from genomic DNA. The authors processed their data as follows. The number of nucleated cells in each sample was estimated from the amplification of reference gene primers within the assay. To quantify the absolute abundance of each unique TCRbeta CDR3 rearrangement, sequence reads were collapsed and filtered. For each sample, productive Simpson clonality was calculated as the square root of Simpson's diversity index across productive rearrangements. TCRdb carries this immuneACCESS record with in-frame sequences only. Its versions omit some clonotypes, under half of them owing to an unresolved V gene in the studies checked, with the rest unexplained. V and J calls and clone size follow that table, whereas D and trimming were derived from the DNA. This sample holds over 100,000 clones; about 72% were observed only once. Of the sample, approximately 2% falls within the top ten clones.

The receptor comes from a woman between 65 and 79 years old with acute or convalescent COVID-19. This receptor chain uses TRBV16 and TRBJ1-2, with 10 junctional bases fitting TRBD1. The sequenced sample consisted of peripheral blood. The nucleotides are TGTGCCAGCAGCCACCGGGACAGGGGAAATGGCTACACCTTC. The resulting protein is CASSHRDRGNGYTF. The reference TRBV16 and TRBJ1-2 proteins fill in what lies around the CDR3, so the full variable domain reads GEEVAQTPKHLVRGEGQKAKLYCAPIKGHSYVFWYQQVLKNEFKFLISFQNENVFDETGMPKERFSAKCLPNSPCSLEIQATKLEDSAVYFCASSHRDRGNGYTFGSGTRLTVV.